Following are 24 T cell receptor beta chains from one sample sequenced in a study of blood T cells in healthy people across ages. Primed by a sample-barcoded 5' primer and a J-beta primer mix, a second PCR proceeded for 7 to 11 cycles. TCRdb recomputed calls from the 5' RACE reads with MiXCR, one row per CDR3 protein. Here the sample spans about 1,400,000 distinct CDR3 sequences, around 59% being singletons. Source material: blood. The receptors were sampled from a man younger than 35 in good health.

This clonotype has a handful of counts. The chain uses TRBV7-2 and TRBJ2-1; D is perhaps TRBD1 or TRBD2 (5 bases each). Trimming shortened V by 5 bases and J by 12 bases, and 11 bases separated the two germline ends. Germline values: CDR1 SGHTA, CDR2 FQGNSA. The CDR3 is 11 amino acids. CDR3 in DNA: TGTGCCAGCAGCCCGGGGCCGGGGCAGTTCTTC. Translated, it gives CASSPGPGQFF.

The V and J genes are TRBV7-2 and TRBJ2-7; unclear D gene. CDR3 length equals 14 residues. CDR1 SGHTA and CDR2 FQGNSA come from the germline V gene. V was cut by 1 base and J by 2 bases, with 9 bases left in between. CDR3 sequence reads: CASSLGPSPYEQYF. CDR3 bases: TGTGCCAGCAGCTTAGGGCCCAGCCCCTACGAGCAGTACTTC.

V and J are TRBV29-1 and TRBJ1-1; D is uncertain. The CDR3 is 11 amino acids. The germline CDR1 and CDR2 sequences are SQVTM and ANQGSEA. The V end lost 8 bases, the J end lost 2 bases, and 9 bases lay between the germline ends. CDR3 DNA sequence: TGCAGCTCCCAGGATAACACTGAAGCTTTCTTT. Translation: CSSQDNTEAFF. The full variable domain, with the rest looked up from reference TRBV29-1 and TRBJ1-1, is SAVISQKPSRDICQRGTSLTIQCQVDSQVTMMFWYRQQPGQSLTLIATANQGSEATYESGFVIDKFPISRPNLTFSTLTVSNMSPEDSSIYLCSSQDNTEAFFGQGTRLTVV.

This chain uses TRBV4-1 with TRBJ1-6; TRBD1 is a possible D gene (6 bases). V was clipped by 4 bases and J by 5 bases, with 21 bases between them. Germline assignment: CDR1 MGHRA and CDR2 YSYEKL. This CDR3 has 18 amino acids. The CDR3 DNA is TGCGCCAGCAGCCTCGGACTCAGGGGAGGTCTGGATAATTCACCCCTCCACTTT. This translates into CASSLGLRGGLDNSPLHF.

The V gene is TRBV5-4, the J gene TRBJ2-3, with unresolved D. The CDR3 has 15 amino acids. V gave up 1 base and J gave up 5 bases, with 14 bases separating them. CDR1 is SGHNT, CDR2 YYREEE, per germline (reference sequence). For the CDR3, the DNA is TGTGCCAGCAGCTTGCCTGCCGGGCGCGGAGATACGCAGTATTTT. This translates into CASSLPAGRGDTQYF.

The chain uses TRBV27 and TRBJ2-5; D not resolved. Germline lookup yields CDR1 MNHEY and CDR2 SMNVEV (reference sequence). The CDR3 has 13 residues. V lost 5 bases, J lost 3 bases, and 10 bases lay in between. CDR3 in amino acids: CASSVLREETQYF. Written as DNA, the CDR3 is TGTGCCAGCAGTGTACTCCGGGAAGAGACCCAGTACTTC.

This chain connects TRBV15 to TRBJ2-1, with D perhaps TRBD2 (5 bases). CDR3 length equals 15 residues. Germline CDR1 and CDR2: LNHNV and YYDKDF (reference sequence). V dropped 0 bases and J dropped 9 bases, with 15 bases sitting between them. CDR3: CATSRDLASPTEQFF. The CDR3 DNA is TGTGCCACCAGCAGAGATCTAGCTAGCCCCACTGAGCAGTTCTTC.

For this clonotype: At one of its ends the junction is not consistent with the germline gene, which may arise from a read error. This chain's CDR3 is CVSSSGQGAVATNEKLFF. In nucleotides, the CDR3 is TGTGTCAGCAGTTCCGGACAGGGGGCCGTTGCAACTAATGAAAAACTGTTTTTT. The rearrangement uses TRBV6-2 or TRBV6-3 and TRBJ1-4; TRBD1 matches at 11 bases. The germline CDR1 and CDR2 sequences are MNHEY and SVGEGT. CDR3 length equals 18 residues.

This rearrangement joins TRBV6-5 to TRBJ2-7, with D possibly being TRBD1 or TRBD2 (5 bases each). CDR3 size: 15 residues. V lost 6 bases to trimming and J lost 3 bases, with 18 bases between them. Germline V gene lookup returns CDR1 MNHEY and CDR2 SVGAGI. The CDR3 protein is CASRPAGTPNYEQYF. The CDR3 nucleotides read TGTGCCAGCAGGCCCGCCGGGACCCCTAACTACGAGCAGTACTTC.

The table lists this clonotype with a few counts. V is TRBV4-2 and J is TRBJ1-1, with unresolved D. Germline V lookup: CDR1 LGHNA, CDR2 YNFKEQ. This CDR3 is built from 15 residues. Trimming cost V 4 bases and J 2 bases, with 14 bases left between them. CDR3 loop: CASSPRPDGNTEAFF. CDR3 bases: TGTGCCAGCAGCCCCCGACCCGACGGAAACACTGAAGCTTTCTTT.

The chain has TRBV25-1 and TRBJ2-7, with D possibly being TRBD1 or TRBD2 (5 bases each). Germline V lookup: CDR1 MGHDK, CDR2 SYGVNS. The V and J ends lost 6 bases and 5 bases respectively, with 5 bases between them. This CDR3 is 10 amino acids long. DNA of the CDR3: TGTGCCAGCAGGGGACACGAGCAGTACTTC. Translation: CASRGHEQYF.

The chain combines TRBV5-1 with TRBJ2-7; no definite D call. This CDR3 has 17 residues. V gave up 1 base and J gave up 1 base, with 18 bases separating them. Germline assignment: CDR1 SGHRS and CDR2 YFSETQ. CDR3 in amino acids: CASSLWVADPSSYEQYF. CDR3 bases: TGCGCCAGCAGCTTGTGGGTAGCCGATCCTTCTTCCTACGAGCAGTACTTC. The entire variable domain, with the rest obtained from reference TRBV5-1 and TRBJ2-7, is as follows: KAGVTQTPRYLIKTRGQQVTLSCSPISGHRSVSWYQQTPGQGLQFLFEYFSETQRNKGNFPGRFSGRQFSNSRSEMNVSTLELGDSALYLCASSLWVADPSSYEQYFGPGTRLTVT.

The chain has TRBV4-2 and TRBJ2-1; no firm D call. The germline V gene has CDR1 LGHNA and CDR2 YNFKEQ. This CDR3 contains 12 residues. The germline V and J ends were trimmed by 5 bases and 5 bases, with 7 bases remaining between them. CDR3 coding DNA: TGTGCCAGCAGCTCCAGCAACAATGAGCAGTTCTTC. It encodes CASSSSNNEQFF.

There are a few counts of this clonotype. This sequence joins TRBV7-2 and TRBJ2-1; D not resolved. This CDR3 spans 15 amino acids. The V gene's germline CDR1 is SGHTA and CDR2 FQGNSA. Trimming removed 4 bases at V and 0 bases at J, with 10 bases between. The CDR3 DNA reads as TGTGCCAGCAGCTCCTACAGCAGCTCCTACAATGAGCAGTTCTTC. It is translated as CASSSYSSSYNEQFF.

The chain has TRBV10-3 and TRBJ2-2; TRBD1 agrees at 7 bases. Germline CDR1 and CDR2: ENHRY and SYGVKD. This CDR3 has 17 residues. The trim removed 1 base at V and 2 bases at J, leaving 7 bases unmatched. This chain's CDR3 is CAISEWNDRVNTGELFF. DNA of the CDR3: TGTGCCATCAGTGAGTGGAACGACAGGGTAAACACCGGGGAGCTGTTTTTT.

A single count supports this clonotype. This chain joins TRBV11-2 and TRBJ1-4, with D perhaps TRBD1 (5 bases). CDR3 length: 15 residues. V was shortened by 4 bases and J by 8 bases, with 17 bases between the two germline ends. The germline gives CDR1 SGHAT, CDR2 FQNNGV. The CDR3 reads CASSSTRGRREKLFF. Written as DNA, the CDR3 is TGTGCCAGCAGCTCCACGCGGGGGAGGCGGGAAAAACTGTTTTTT.

The chain carries TRBV6-5 and TRBJ1-2; D unclear. Looked up from germline, CDR1 is MNHEY and CDR2 is SVGAGI. V lost 7 bases, J lost 4 bases, and 19 bases lay in between. CDR3 length: 15 residues. In nucleotides, the CDR3 is TGTGCCAGCACCTCATCGAGCGTCTCGGGCTATGGCTACACCTTC. It codes for CASTSSSVSGYGYTF.

The gene calls are TRBV7-2 and TRBJ2-1; TRBD2 is a possible D gene (6 bases). The CDR3 spans 13 residues. Germline CDR1 is SGHTA and CDR2 is FQGNSA. V was pared by 7 bases and J by 8 bases, with 15 bases between. CDR3 loop: CASTMSGRYEQFF. The CDR3 DNA follows: TGTGCCAGCACGATGAGCGGGCGGTATGAGCAGTTCTTC. Filled out from reference TRBV7-2 and TRBJ2-1, the complete variable domain reads GAGVSQSPSNKVTEKGKDVELRCDPISGHTALYWYRQSLGQGLEFLIYFQGNSAPDKSGLPSDRFSAERTGGSVSTLTIQRTQQEDSAVYLCASTMSGRYEQFFGPGTRLTVL.

The chain has TRBV6-1 and TRBJ2-7; possibly TRBD1 for D (5 bases). V was clipped by 6 bases and J by 2 bases, with 20 bases between them. This CDR3 comprises 16 residues. Germline V gene data show CDR1 as MNHNS and CDR2 as SASEGT. The CDR3 loop reads CASRQRRGGMAYEQYF. CDR3 DNA sequence: TGTGCCAGCAGACAACGTAGGGGCGGAATGGCCTACGAGCAGTACTTC.

The chain is built from TRBV6-5 and TRBJ1-5, with 7 bases that match TRBD1. After removal of 0 bases from V and 7 bases from J, the junction contained 6 bases not matched to a gene. From germline, CDR1 is MNHEY and CDR2 SVGAGI. The CDR3 totals 15 residues. The CDR3: CASSYSDRDGQPQHF. The CDR3 DNA reads TGTGCCAGCAGTTACTCAGACAGGGATGGACAGCCCCAGCATTTT.

The chain recombines TRBV5-1 with TRBJ2-7; maybe TRBD2 (5 bases). This CDR3 region has 13 residues. The ends were cut back, 6 bases at V and 0 bases at J, with 10 bases in the middle. Germline V lookup: CDR1 SGHRS, CDR2 YFSETQ. The CDR3, as DNA: TGCGCCAGCACCTGGGGAGACTCCTACGAGCAGTACTTC. Translating gives CASTWGDSYEQYF.

The chain carries TRBV19 and TRBJ1-4; TRBD1 matches 9 bases. CDR3 length: 17 amino acids. V lost 6 bases, J lost 0 bases, and 8 bases stayed unmatched. Germline CDR1 is LNHDA and CDR2 is SQIVND (reference sequence). The CDR3 protein is CASSLYRGPSTNEKLFF. The CDR3, as DNA: TGTGCCAGTAGCCTCTACAGGGGGCCATCAACTAATGAAAAACTGTTTTTT.

This chain links TRBV6-6 with TRBJ2-5; 8 bases align to TRBD1. The CDR3 contains 15 residues. Germline CDR1 MNHNY, CDR2 SVGAGI (reference sequence). The J segment lost 3 bases and the V segment lost 7 bases, leaving 10 bases of the junction unmatched. The CDR3: CASTTGQAAKETQYF. The CDR3 DNA reads TGTGCCAGCACCACGGGACAGGCGGCAAAAGAGACCCAGTACTTC.

The V call is TRBV4-2, the J call TRBJ2-7; D may be TRBD2 (9 bases). This CDR3 has 15 amino acids. V was pared by 3 bases and J by 5 bases, with 17 bases between. Germline V gives CDR1 LGHNA, CDR2 YNFKEQ. The CDR3 DNA follows: TGTGCCAGCAGCCATTCCCTAGCGGGACAGGACGAGCAGTACTTC. Translating gives CASSHSLAGQDEQYF.